This TCR beta chain was observed in a study of blood T cell repertoires in COVID-19. Using immunoSEQ multiplex PCR, the repertoire was profiled, and TCRdb retains in-frame clones only, with some absent. The table records approximately 220,000 clones, 75% to 90% of them present only once. V trimming: 6 bases; J trimming: 7 bases; junction bases outside the gene matches: 6. This CDR3 is 13 amino acids long. The germline gives CDR1 MNHEY, CDR2 SVGAGI. Sequencing was done on a sample of PBMCs or T cells enriched from blood (not recorded which). The V and J genes are TRBV6-5 and TRBJ1-2; the match to TRBD1 covers 9 bases. This TCR came from a man aged 25 to 40 who had recovered from COVID-19. Written as DNA, the CDR3 is TGTGCCAGCAGAAACAGGGGGCGCAGTGGCTACACCTTC. Translating gives CASRNRGRSGYTF.